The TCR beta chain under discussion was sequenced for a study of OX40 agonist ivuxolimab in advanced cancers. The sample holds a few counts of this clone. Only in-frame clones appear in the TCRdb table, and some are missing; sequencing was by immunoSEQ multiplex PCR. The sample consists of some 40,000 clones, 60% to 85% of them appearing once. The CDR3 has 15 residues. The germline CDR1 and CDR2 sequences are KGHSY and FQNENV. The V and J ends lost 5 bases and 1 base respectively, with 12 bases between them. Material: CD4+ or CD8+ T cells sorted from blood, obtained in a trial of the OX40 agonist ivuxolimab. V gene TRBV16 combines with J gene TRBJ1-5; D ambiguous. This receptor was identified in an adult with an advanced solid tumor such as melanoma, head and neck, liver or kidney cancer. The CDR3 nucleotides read TGTGCCAGCAGCTTCGGGTGGCGGAGCAATCAGCCCCAGCATTTT. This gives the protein CASSFGWRSNQPQHF.